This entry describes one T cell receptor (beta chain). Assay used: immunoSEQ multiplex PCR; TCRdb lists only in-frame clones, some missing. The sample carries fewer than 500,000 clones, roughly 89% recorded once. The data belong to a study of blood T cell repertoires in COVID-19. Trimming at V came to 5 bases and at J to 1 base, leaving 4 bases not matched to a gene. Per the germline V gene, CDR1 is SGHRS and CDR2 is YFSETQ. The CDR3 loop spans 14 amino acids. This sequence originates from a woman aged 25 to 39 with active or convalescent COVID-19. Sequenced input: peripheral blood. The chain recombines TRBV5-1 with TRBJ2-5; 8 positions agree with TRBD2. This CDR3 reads CASRALAAQETQYF. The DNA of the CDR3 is TGCGCCAGCAGGGCACTAGCGGCCCAAGAGACCCAGTACTTC.